These 19 T cell receptor beta chains were all obtained from the same sample, sequenced in a study of OX40 agonist ivuxolimab in advanced cancers. Here immunoSEQ multiplex PCR was the method, and the copy in TCRdb shows in-frame clones only, minus some. The sample holds tens of thousands of clones, over 80% seen once. The material was CD4+ or CD8+ T cells sorted from blood, obtained in a trial of the OX40 agonist ivuxolimab. Every receptor here comes from an adult with an advanced solid tumor such as melanoma, head and neck, liver or kidney cancer.

The rearrangement uses TRBV18 and TRBJ2-3; the D is unclear. Germline V lookup: CDR1 KGHSH, CDR2 LQKENI. CDR3 length equals 13 residues. The ends were cut back, 4 bases at V and 2 bases at J, with 7 bases in the middle. This CDR3 is CASSRDTTDTQYF. Here the CDR3 DNA reads TGTGCCAGCTCACGGGATACCACAGATACGCAGTATTTT.

The chain links TRBV9 to TRBJ2-7; 8 nucleotides align to TRBD2. Germline assignment: CDR1 SGDLS and CDR2 YYNGEE. The CDR3 is 15 amino acids. The J segment lost 0 bases and the V segment lost 3 bases, leaving 5 bases of the junction unmatched. CDR3 region: CASSASGTSSYEQYF. For the CDR3, the DNA is TGTGCCAGCAGCGCTTCCGGGACTAGCTCCTACGAGCAGTACTTC.

The J gene is TRBJ1-5, the V gene TRBV4-2; D ambiguous. The CDR3 length is 12 residues. Germline CDR1 LGHNA, CDR2 YNFKEQ. Trimming removed 1 base at V and 7 bases at J, with 5 bases between. As DNA, the CDR3 is TGTGCCAGCAGCCAAGGGGGACAGCCCCAGCATTTT. Its translation: CASSQGGQPQHF.

The rearrangement joins TRBV9 to TRBJ1-6; 8 nucleotides match TRBD1. Germline-derived CDR1 and CDR2 are SGDLS and YYNGEE. J gave up 5 bases and V 4 bases, and 5 bases lay outside the gene matches. The CDR3 runs 15 residues. The chain's CDR3 is CASSPQGQDNSPLHF. DNA of the CDR3: TGTGCCAGCAGCCCCCAGGGACAGGATAATTCACCCCTCCACTTT. Full variable domain (missing parts from reference TRBV9 and TRBJ1-6): DSGVTQTPKHLITATGQRVTLRCSPRSGDLSVYWYQQSLDQGLQFLIQYYNGEERAKGNILERFSAQQFPDLHSELNLSSLELGDSALYFCASSPQGQDNSPLHFGNGTRLTVT.

CDR3: CASSSGGTSVAQETQYF. CDR3 nucleotides: TGTGCCAGCAGCTCCGGGGGGACTAGCGTAGCGCAAGAGACCCAGTACTTC. The V and J genes are TRBV11-2 and TRBJ2-5; 10 bases map to TRBD2. V dropped 4 bases and J dropped 2; count of bases not matched to a gene: 10. This CDR3 contains 17 residues. CDR1 and CDR2 from the germline V gene are SGHAT and FQNNGV.

V is TRBV6-1 and J is TRBJ1-5; tentatively, D is TRBD1 (5 bases). Trimming left V 7 bases short and J 0 bases short, with 13 bases between. Germline CDR1 MNHNS, CDR2 SASEGT. CDR3 size: 15 residues. In DNA, the CDR3 is TGTGCCAGCATCCCGGGACGCAGTAGCAATCAGCCCCAGCATTTT. Residues: CASIPGRSSNQPQHF.

CDR3 in DNA: TGTGCCAGCAGTTCAAGCAGGGATGAGCAGTTCTTC. Its protein is CASSSSRDEQFF. The V and J genes are TRBV28 and TRBJ2-1, with D perhaps matching TRBD1 (5 bases). The V end was cut by 4 bases, the J end by 8 bases, with 9 bases between. Germline-derived CDR1 and CDR2 are MDHEN and SYDVKM. The CDR3 consists of 12 residues. The whole variable domain, remainder taken from reference TRBV28 and TRBJ2-1, is DVKVTQSSRYLVKRTGEKVFLECVQDMDHENMFWYRQDPGLGLRLIYFSYDVKMKEKGDIPEGYSVSREKKERFSLILESASTNQTSMYLCASSSSRDEQFFGPGTRLTVL.

The chain links TRBV7-9 to TRBJ1-1; maybe TRBD1 (5 bases). The V gene lost 5 bases and the J gene lost 11 bases, with 15 bases spanning the gap. The CDR3 length is 12 residues. Germline CDR1 SEHNR, CDR2 FQNEAQ (reference sequence). CDR3: CASSGGGLFAFF. The CDR3 DNA is TGTGCCAGCAGCGGCGGGGGACTTTTCGCTTTCTTT.

For the CDR3, the DNA is TGTGCCAGCAGCTTGGCCCGGGGGGCAAGCTCCTACAATGAGCAGTTCTTC. Translating gives CASSLARGASSYNEQFF. The rearrangement joins TRBV5-4 to TRBJ2-1, with a tentative D call TRBD2 (7 bases). CDR3 size: 17 residues. With 0 bases removed from V and 0 bases from J, the gap between germline ends came to 13 bases. Per the germline V gene, CDR1 is SGHNT and CDR2 is YYREEE (reference sequence).

CDR3 residues: CASSLSDYTTGELFF. The CDR3 coding sequence is TGCGCCAGCAGCTTAAGCGACTACACGACCGGGGAGCTGTTTTTT. The rearrangement joins TRBV5-1 to TRBJ2-2, with D possibly being TRBD2 (5 bases). This CDR3 spans 15 amino acids. Germline V gives CDR1 SGHRS, CDR2 YFSETQ. V shed 2 bases and J shed 5 bases, with 13 bases lying between them.

The chain combines TRBV5-1 with TRBJ1-2; 10 nucleotides match TRBD1. The length of the CDR3 is 13 residues. Germline CDR1 reads SGHRS; CDR2 reads YFSETQ. V lost 3 bases to trimming and J lost 8 bases; unmatched junction nucleotides: 4. The CDR3 DNA follows: TGCGCCAGCAGCTCTGGACAGGGGGAGGGCTACACCTTC. As protein: CASSSGQGEGYTF.

The genes are TRBV27 and TRBJ1-1; TRBD1 agrees at 8 bases. Germline trimming cut 8 bases from V and 8 bases from J; bases unmatched to any gene: 10. Per germline, CDR1 MNHEY and CDR2 SMNVEV (reference sequence). This CDR3 region has 13 residues. The CDR3 loop reads CASSFQGAVEAFF. The CDR3 DNA reads as TGTGCCAGCTCGTTCCAGGGGGCAGTGGAAGCTTTCTTT.

V usage is TRBV7-9 and J usage is TRBJ1-2; 7 bases are a match to TRBD1. With V trimmed by 5 bases and J by 0 bases, 6 bases remained unmatched. Looked up from germline, CDR1 is SEHNR and CDR2 is FQNEAQ (reference sequence). The length of the CDR3 is 15 residues. The CDR3 DNA sequence: TGTGCCAGCAGCGAAGAGACAGGGTCTAACTATGGCTACACCTTC. Amino acids: CASSEETGSNYGYTF.

The chain carries TRBV6-5 and TRBJ1-4; D call uncertain. Germline CDR1 MNHEY, CDR2 SVGAGI. V gave up 4 bases and J gave up 4 bases, with 16 bases separating them. The CDR3 is made up of 16 amino acids. Here the CDR3 DNA reads TGTGCCAGCAGTTCCCAAAGACAATGGGTTAATGAAAAACTGTTTTTT. Translation: CASSSQRQWVNEKLFF.

The chain employs TRBV28 and TRBJ2-5, with D possibly being TRBD1 or TRBD2 (7 bases each). The DNA end is a closer match to TRBJ2-7, so the J assignment may be wrong. This CDR3 comprises 17 residues. Germline assignment: CDR1 MDHEN and CDR2 SYDVKM. Written as DNA, the CDR3 is TGTGCCAGCAGCCTAGGGGGCGGGGGTCCCTACTCCTACGAGCAGTACTTC. Protein sequence: CASSLGGGGPYSYEQYF.

The genes are TRBV4-2 and TRBJ1-3, with D possibly being TRBD1 (6 bases). Per germline, CDR1 LGHNA and CDR2 YNFKEQ. The length of the CDR3 is 16 residues. Trimming shortened V by 0 bases and J by 4 bases, and 13 bases separated the two germline ends. As DNA, the CDR3 is TGTGCCAGCAGCCAAGAAGGGGGGTCTGGGGGAAACACCATATATTTT. Its translation is CASSQEGGSGGNTIYF.

This clone was seen once. The chain uses TRBV5-5 and TRBJ1-5, with 9 bases aligning to TRBD1. After removal of 3 bases from V and 7 bases from J, the junction contained 8 bases not matched to a gene. CDR3 size: 15 residues. The V gene's germline CDR1 is SGHKS and CDR2 YYEKEE (reference sequence). The CDR3 loop reads CASSSLGQGSQPQHF. In DNA, the CDR3 is TGTGCCAGCAGCTCCCTGGGACAGGGTAGCCAGCCCCAGCATTTT.

The chain uses TRBV19 and TRBJ2-2; 10 bases are a match to TRBD1. V lost 6 bases, J lost 4 bases, and 5 bases stayed unmatched. This CDR3 has 15 amino acids. CDR1 is LNHDA, CDR2 SQIVND, per germline (reference sequence). CDR3 in amino acids: CASRTGGRGTGELFF. The CDR3 bases are TGTGCCAGTAGGACAGGGGGCCGGGGCACCGGGGAGCTGTTTTTT.

The rearrangement joins TRBV6-5 to TRBJ1-4, with D tentatively TRBD1 (6 bases). The germline CDR1 and CDR2 sequences are MNHEY and SVGAGI. V dropped 4 bases and J dropped 4 bases, with 10 bases sitting between them. CDR3 length equals 14 residues. DNA of the CDR3: TGTGCCAGCAGTTGGACAGTATATAATGAAAAACTGTTTTTT. It encodes CASSWTVYNEKLFF.